The clone carrying this T cell receptor beta chain has more than one count but fewer than ten. Its antigen remains unknown. These data belong to a study of identical twins. Study findings and constraints: With beta out-of-frame sequences, excess sharing by twins was weaker. Insertions were fewer in abundant cord blood beta clonotypes, whereas memory repertoires showed none of this pattern. When twins shared out-of-frame alpha sequences, those sequences had excess low generation probability.

CDR3 length: 16 residues. J lost 4 bases, V lost 4 bases, and 10 bases had no gene match. Germline lookup yields CDR1 LGHNA and CDR2 YNFKEQ. A template switching step contributed a universal primer site, while unique molecular identifiers were present in the cDNA. TCRdb fed the 5' RACE reads into MiXCR, producing one record per CDR3 protein. The table includes approximately 220,000 distinct CDR3 sequences, 6% to 9% detected once. The data also belong to a second study, concerning yellow fever vaccine responses in identical twins.

Sequenced input: memory (CD45RO+) T cells sorted from blood. The sequence was obtained from a woman aged 18 to 35 in good health. The chain couples TRBV4-2 to TRBJ2-7; the match to TRBD2 covers 10 bases. CDR3: CASSPLSGRASYEQYF. The DNA of the CDR3 is TGTGCCAGCAGCCCACTCAGCGGGAGGGCCTCATACGAGCAGTACTTC.